This TCR beta chain was identified during a study of regulatory T cells in long-lasting Graves disease. Turning to the study itself: In persistent Graves' disease, antithyroid drugs had been taken for over 5 years and TSH receptor antibodies stayed positive. General study results and limits: No thyroid tissue was studied; the work used peripheral blood only.

In building TCR beta libraries, iRepertoire HTBI primers were used together with Arm-PCR of CDR3 regions. TCRdb fed the multiplex PCR reads into MiXCR, producing one record per CDR3 protein. The sample has a few hundred thousand distinct CDR3 sequences, around 20% seen once. Time point meaning: persistent/refractory GD, antithyroid drugs over 5 years with positive TRAb. Extracted RNA from PBMCs served as the source of the TCR library. The CDR3 is 14 amino acids. CDR1 is MNHEY and CDR2 is SVGEGT in the germline V gene. V was pared by 6 bases and J by 6 bases, with 15 bases between. This clonotype was seen more than once but under ten times. Its specificity is unknown.

This clonotype originated in a female donor with Graves disease. The specimen was peripheral blood mononuclear cells (PBMCs), collected when the disease was refractory, from a patient treated with antithyroid drugs. This rearrangement joins TRBV6-2 or TRBV6-3 to TRBJ1-5, with D possibly matching TRBD1 (5 bases). The DNA of the CDR3 is TGTGCCAGCAGCCCTGGACAATTGAGTCAGCCCCAGCATTTT. It encodes CASSPGQLSQPQHF.